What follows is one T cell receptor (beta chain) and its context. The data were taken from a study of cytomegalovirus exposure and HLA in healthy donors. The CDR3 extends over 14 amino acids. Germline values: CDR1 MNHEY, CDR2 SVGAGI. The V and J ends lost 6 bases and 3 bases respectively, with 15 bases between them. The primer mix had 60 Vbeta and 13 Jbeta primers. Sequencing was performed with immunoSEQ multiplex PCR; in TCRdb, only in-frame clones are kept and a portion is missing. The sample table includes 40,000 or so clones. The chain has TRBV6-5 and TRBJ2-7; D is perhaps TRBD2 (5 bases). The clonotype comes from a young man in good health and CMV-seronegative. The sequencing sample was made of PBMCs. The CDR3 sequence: CASSPGKENYEQYF. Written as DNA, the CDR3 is TGTGCCAGCAGCCCCGGGAAAGAAAACTACGAGCAGTACTTC.